A single sample gave rise to the 8 T cell receptor beta chains below, sequenced in a study of shared clonotypes between healthy human individuals (dated by TCRdb to about 2020). For the CD8 naive samples, CD45RO-negative cells were positively selected for CCR7, yielding a CD45RA+CCR7+ population from which TemRA cells were excluded. Libraries came from the immunoSEQ multiplex PCR assay. TCRdb carries this immuneACCESS record with in-frame sequences only. Its versions omit some clonotypes, under half of them owing to an unresolved V gene in the studies checked, with the rest unexplained. Here the sample has approximately 1.9 million clones; just over 90% occur a single time. The biggest ten clones account for less than 2% of the sample. What was sequenced was naive CD8+ T cells from PBMCs. The sample's cell subset or site, from its label and the paper: CD45RA+CCR7+. Receptors were obtained from a man between 18 and 35 years old in good health. Some clones in this sample may be carry-over from other donors' samples.

As concerns this clone: Other nucleotide sequences in the sample specify the same CDR3. V is TRBV5-1 and J is TRBJ2-7; no firm D call. Deletions cut 0 bases from V and 2 bases from J, with 6 bases between. Germline loops: CDR1 SGHRS, CDR2 YFSETQ. The CDR3 extends over 13 amino acids. Here the CDR3 reads CASSLERAYEQYF. The CDR3 DNA sequence: TGCGCCAGCAGCTTGGAACGGGCCTACGAGCAGTACTTC.

The V gene is TRBV30, the J gene TRBJ1-2, with TRBD1 matching over 10 bases. CDR1 and CDR2 from the germline V gene are GTSNPN and SVGIG (reference sequence). Trimming at V came to 2 bases and at J to 8 bases, leaving 8 bases not matched to a gene. This CDR3 spans 14 amino acids. The chain's CDR3 is CAWSTLRQGAGYTF. In DNA form, the CDR3 reads TGTGCCTGGAGTACCCTTCGACAGGGGGCGGGCTACACCTTC.

V is TRBV27 and J is TRBJ1-4; D is possibly TRBD1 (5 bases). The CDR3 loop spans 14 amino acids. The V and J ends lost 2 bases and 8 bases respectively, with 12 bases between them. Germline-derived CDR1 and CDR2 are MNHEY and SMNVEV (reference sequence). The CDR3 coding sequence is TGTGCCAGCAGTTTAGGGGGAATCGGGGAAAAACTGTTTTTT. Translated, it gives CASSLGGIGEKLFF.

The rearrangement joins TRBV19 to TRBJ2-5; D ambiguous. The germline CDR1 and CDR2 sequences are LNHDA and SQIVND (reference sequence). The CDR3 length is 14 residues. V was trimmed by 3 bases and J by 2 bases, leaving 10 bases between them. The CDR3 is CASSIRTIQETQYF. The DNA of the CDR3 is TGTGCCAGTAGTATCAGAACAATACAAGAGACCCAGTACTTC.

J is TRBJ2-3 and V is TRBV12-5, with TRBD1 matching 8 bases. The CDR3 runs 14 residues. The J segment lost 4 bases and the V segment lost 1 base, leaving 1 base of the junction unmatched. The V gene's germline CDR1 is LGHNT and CDR2 FRNRAP. For the CDR3, the DNA is TGTGCTAGTGGTTTGGGGACAGGGTCAGATACGCAGTATTTT. This gives the protein CASGLGTGSDTQYF.

Regarding this clone: This CDR3 is also generated by other DNA sequences in the sample. The rearrangement uses TRBV27 and TRBJ2-7; D not resolved. V was cut by 3 bases and J by 3 bases, with 9 bases left in between. CDR3 length: 13 amino acids. Germline CDR1 reads MNHEY; CDR2 reads SMNVEV (reference sequence). CDR3 protein: CASSLGRDYEQYF. CDR3 DNA: TGTGCCAGCAGTTTGGGCAGAGACTACGAGCAGTACTTC.

This chain joins TRBV27 and TRBJ2-3; no clear D. The germline gives CDR1 MNHEY, CDR2 SMNVEV (reference sequence). The CDR3 extends over 13 amino acids. The V end was cut by 4 bases, the J end by 6 bases, with 11 bases between. This chain's CDR3 is CASSSRVGDTQYF. The CDR3 DNA follows: TGTGCCAGCAGTTCCCGGGTCGGGGATACGCAGTATTTT.

This clone was recorded once. The chain recombines TRBV19 with TRBJ2-2; TRBD1 matches 9 bases. Looked up from germline, CDR1 is LNHDA and CDR2 is SQIVND (reference sequence). CDR3 length: 15 residues. After removal of 5 bases from V and 8 bases from J, the junction contained 9 bases not matched to a gene. As DNA, the CDR3 is TGTGCCAGTAGTGTTTTAGGGACAGGGACTGGGGAGCTGTTTTTT. Residues: CASSVLGTGTGELFF.